The 30 T cell receptor beta chains given below trace back to one sample, sequenced in a study of T cell responses to AZD1222 COVID-19 vaccine. The assay was immunoSEQ multiplex PCR, and TCRdb's table has in-frame clones only and misses some. The sample records 68,000 or so clones, 88% being singletons. The material was peripheral blood, obtained on day 0 of AZD1222 vaccination. Source of these receptors: an adult in good health.

The J gene is TRBJ1-1, the V gene TRBV7-8; 9 nucleotides line up with TRBD1. The V and J ends lost 3 bases and 3 bases, in that order; junction bases with no gene match: 2. The CDR3 contains 14 residues. Germline V lookup: CDR1 SGHVS, CDR2 FQNEAQ. CDR3 sequence reads: CASSFGTGYTEAFF. CDR3 coding DNA: TGTGCCAGCAGCTTCGGGACAGGGTACACTGAAGCTTTCTTT.

V gene TRBV6-5 combines with J gene TRBJ2-1; 10 nucleotides line up with TRBD2. Germline CDR1 MNHEY, CDR2 SVGAGI. V shed 4 bases, J shed 2 bases, and the junction held 5 bases outside the gene matches. The CDR3 contains 16 residues. This CDR3 reads CASSSTGTSAYNEQFF. In nucleotides, the CDR3 is TGTGCCAGCAGTTCAACCGGGACTAGCGCCTACAATGAGCAGTTCTTC.

The chain carries TRBV20-1 and TRBJ2-1; 8 bases align to TRBD1. The CDR3 is made up of 13 amino acids. Trimming took 5 bases from V and 5 from J; bases not matched to a gene: 5. Germline CDR1 DFQATT, CDR2 SNEGSKA (reference sequence). CDR3 sequence reads: CSARADRDNEQFF. As DNA, the CDR3 is TGCAGTGCTCGTGCGGACAGGGACAATGAGCAGTTCTTC.

The chain carries TRBV6-5 and TRBJ1-3, with D hard to call. The CDR3 is 14 amino acids. Germline CDR1 reads MNHEY; CDR2 reads SVGAGI. V dropped 6 bases and J dropped 2 bases, with 11 bases sitting between them. CDR3 DNA sequence: TGTGCCAGCAGCGGAAGATATGCTGGAAACACCATATATTTT. Protein product: CASSGRYAGNTIYF.

This chain joins TRBV29-1 and TRBJ1-5; no definite D call. V lost 7 bases to trimming and J lost 9 bases, with 10 bases between them. Per the germline V gene, CDR1 is SQVTM and CDR2 is ANQGSEA. The CDR3 is 10 residues long. The CDR3 bases are TGCAGCGCCCCTAGGCGGCCCCAGCATTTT. It specifies CSAPRRPQHF.

The chain has TRBV6-5 and TRBJ2-5; TRBD1 aligns across 8 bases. CDR1 is MNHEY, CDR2 SVGAGI, per germline. The CDR3 length is 15 residues. V lost 7 bases to trimming and J lost 5 bases; unmatched junction nucleotides: 12. This CDR3 is CASKLQGAIFETQYF. CDR3 nucleotides: TGTGCCAGCAAATTGCAGGGGGCTATTTTTGAGACCCAGTACTTC.

This clone has a handful of counts. V usage is TRBV4-3 and J usage is TRBJ2-6, with D unclear. Trimming removed 1 base at V and 2 bases at J, with 6 bases between. CDR1 LGHNA and CDR2 YSLEER come from the germline V gene. The CDR3 loop spans 15 amino acids. The CDR3 is CASSQVHAGANVLTF. The DNA for the CDR3 is TGCGCCAGCAGCCAAGTTCACGCTGGGGCCAACGTCCTGACTTTC.

The gene calls are TRBV24-1 and TRBJ2-5, with D possibly being TRBD1 (5 bases). The ends were cut back, 5 bases at V and 5 bases at J, with 14 bases in the middle. The germline V gene encodes CDR1 KGHDR and CDR2 SFDVKD. The CDR3 spans 14 residues. The CDR3 spells CATSGLGATETQYF. CDR3 nucleotide sequence: TGTGCCACCAGTGGCCTAGGGGCCACGGAGACCCAGTACTTC.

This clone came up a few times. The chain is built from TRBV2 and TRBJ2-3; 11 bases agree with TRBD2. V was pared by 6 bases and J by 4 bases, with 9 bases of the junction left unmatched. Germline V gives CDR1 SNHLY, CDR2 FYNNEI. The CDR3 length is 16 residues. In nucleotides, the CDR3 is TGTGCCAGCAGACGTAGCGGGAGGGCGGGCGCAGATACGCAGTATTTT. Its translation is CASRRSGRAGADTQYF.

CDR3 protein: CASSSLGTGTRDYEQYF. For the CDR3, the DNA is TGTGCCAGCAGCTCCTTGGGCACCGGGACGAGGGACTACGAGCAGTACTTC. The chain has TRBV7-9 and TRBJ2-7; D could derive from TRBD1 or TRBD2 (5 bases each). This CDR3 comprises 17 residues. Germline V gene data show CDR1 as SEHNR and CDR2 as FQNEAQ (reference sequence). V lost 4 bases and J 3 bases, leaving 22 bases between the germline ends.

The chain carries TRBV5-5 and TRBJ1-2; possibly TRBD1 for D (6 bases). Germline loops: CDR1 SGHKS, CDR2 YYEKEE (reference sequence). V was shortened by 5 bases and J by 2 bases, with 19 bases between the two germline ends. This CDR3 is built from 16 residues. CDR3 DNA sequence: TGTGCCAGCAGGAAGATGGGGGCGCGACCCAACTATGGCTACACCTTC. This codes for CASRKMGARPNYGYTF.

The chain has TRBV9 and TRBJ1-1, with no clear D. CDR3 size: 13 residues. The ends were cut back, 3 bases at V and 5 bases at J, with 11 bases in the middle. CDR1 and CDR2 from the germline V gene are SGDLS and YYNGEE. The CDR3 DNA is TGTGCCAGCAGCGCCGCCCGAGGGACTGAAGCTTTCTTT. Protein product: CASSAARGTEAFF.

The rearrangement links TRBV19 to TRBJ2-2, with TRBD2 identical over 9 bases. Germline lookup yields CDR1 LNHDA and CDR2 SQIVND (reference sequence). The length of the CDR3 is 15 residues. J lost 0 bases, V lost 7 bases, and 3 bases had no gene match. The CDR3 reads CASKRGAANTGELFF. The CDR3 region has the DNA TGTGCCAGTAAGCGGGGGGCCGCGAACACCGGGGAGCTGTTTTTT.

This clone was observed a single time. J is TRBJ1-2 and V is TRBV6-1, with D unclear. V lost 1 base and J 4 bases, leaving 13 bases between the germline ends. CDR1 is MNHNS, CDR2 SASEGT, per germline. The CDR3 has 15 residues. For the CDR3, the DNA is TGTGCCAGCAGTGAAGAGTGGGCAGGCCTCTATGGCTACACCTTC. Protein product: CASSEEWAGLYGYTF.

This clone has a handful of counts. The sample has other DNA sequences that encode this CDR3 too. The J gene is TRBJ2-1, the V gene TRBV5-4, with 11 nucleotides matching TRBD2. This CDR3 spans 16 amino acids. The V and J ends lost 1 base and 7 bases, in that order; junction bases with no gene match: 7. Germline V lookup: CDR1 SGHNT, CDR2 YYREEE (reference sequence). CDR3 DNA: TGTGCCAGCAGCTTGCTGGGACTAGCGGACCCTAATGAGCAGTTCTTC. Protein sequence: CASSLLGLADPNEQFF.

The chain carries TRBV10-3 and TRBJ1-6, with a tentative D call TRBD1 (5 bases). The germline V and J ends were trimmed by 6 bases and 2 bases, with 14 bases remaining between them. The CDR3 length is 16 residues. Germline loops: CDR1 ENHRY, CDR2 SYGVKD. Here the CDR3 reads CAISSQGPTYNSPLHF. In DNA form, the CDR3 reads TGTGCCATCAGCTCCCAGGGCCCGACCTATAATTCACCCCTCCACTTT.

This clone was picked up one time. The chain combines TRBV5-1 with TRBJ1-4, with D possibly TRBD1 on 5 matching bases. Trimming left V 6 bases short and J 8 bases short, with 20 bases between. The germline V gene encodes CDR1 SGHRS and CDR2 YFSETQ. This CDR3 is 15 amino acids long. The CDR3 loop reads CASTSSPGGREKLFF. Here the CDR3 DNA reads TGCGCCAGCACCTCATCCCCCGGGGGACGGGAAAAACTGTTTTTT.

The V call is TRBV24-1, the J call TRBJ2-3; TRBD2 is a possible D gene (6 bases). Germline assignment: CDR1 KGHDR and CDR2 SFDVKD. The CDR3 runs to 17 residues. The V end lost 4 bases, the J end lost 0 bases, and 16 bases lay between the germline ends. In DNA form, the CDR3 reads TGTGCCACCAGTGACTCCGGGACTTATACTAGCACAGATACGCAGTATTTT. As protein: CATSDSGTYTSTDTQYF.

V and J are TRBV18 and TRBJ2-6; 8 positions agree with TRBD1. This CDR3 contains 15 residues. The germline V gene encodes CDR1 KGHSH and CDR2 LQKENI. Trimming took 6 bases from V and 0 from J; bases not matched to a gene: 1. CDR3 amino acids: CASSDRVSGANVLTF. The CDR3 bases are TGTGCCAGCTCGGACAGGGTCTCTGGGGCCAACGTCCTGACTTTC. The variable domain in full, completed from reference TRBV18 and TRBJ2-6, reads NAGVMQNPRHLVRRRGQEARLRCSPMKGHSHVYWYRQLPEEGLKFMVYLQKENIIDESGMPKERFSAEFPKEGPSILRIQQVVRGDSAAYFCASSDRVSGANVLTFGAGSRLTVL.

The chain links TRBV7-3 to TRBJ2-1; 7 positions agree with TRBD2. The CDR3 sequence is 14 residues long. V gave up 5 bases and J gave up 5 bases; unmatched junction bases: 6. Germline CDR1 is SGHTA and CDR2 is FQGTGA. The CDR3: CASSVGTTNNEQFF. As DNA, the CDR3 is TGTGCCAGCAGCGTCGGGACTACAAACAATGAGCAGTTCTTC.

The rearrangement uses TRBV6-5 and TRBJ1-1; no firm D call. From germline, CDR1 is MNHEY and CDR2 SVGAGI. CDR3 length: 11 amino acids. The germline V and J ends were trimmed by 8 bases and 6 bases, with 10 bases remaining between them. CDR3 residues: CASFGLSEAFF. CDR3 sequence (DNA): TGTGCCAGCTTTGGACTTTCTGAAGCTTTCTTT.

This clone came up once. The CDR3 sequence: CASSQSAGAPDTQYF. The CDR3 nucleotides are TGTGCCAGCTCACAGTCGGCGGGAGCCCCAGATACGCAGTATTTT. This chain connects TRBV18 to TRBJ2-3, with 7 bases fitting TRBD2. Germline trimming cut 4 bases from V and 4 bases from J; bases unmatched to any gene: 8. The CDR3 runs 15 residues. Germline loops: CDR1 KGHSH, CDR2 LQKENI.

This sequence joins TRBV15 and TRBJ1-2; possible D gene TRBD1, 5 bases. CDR3 size: 17 residues. Germline CDR1 reads LNHNV; CDR2 reads YYDKDF (reference sequence). Between the trimmed V and J ends, which lost 3 bases and 5 bases, there was a span of 22 bases. Here the CDR3 DNA reads TGTGCCACCAGCAGGGATACGTGGGGCGTAATGGGGTATGGCTACACCTTC. This sequence encodes CATSRDTWGVMGYGYTF.

The rearrangement links TRBV5-1 to TRBJ2-7; the match to TRBD2 covers 9 bases. Germline lookup yields CDR1 SGHRS and CDR2 YFSETQ. The CDR3 loop spans 15 amino acids. The J segment lost 2 bases and the V segment lost 6 bases, leaving 9 bases of the junction unmatched. The CDR3 loop is CASKRGDAATYEQYF. As DNA, the CDR3 is TGCGCCAGCAAGCGGGGGGACGCGGCTACCTACGAGCAGTACTTC.

The rearrangement uses TRBV19 and TRBJ2-1, with D uncertain. Germline V gene data show CDR1 as LNHDA and CDR2 as SQIVND (reference sequence). The CDR3 extends over 15 amino acids. V lost 4 bases and J lost 0, with 10 bases in between. The CDR3 sequence: CASSTRLSSYNEQFF. The CDR3 nucleotides read TGTGCCAGTAGTACTCGGCTGAGCTCCTACAATGAGCAGTTCTTC.

V is TRBV6-5 and J is TRBJ1-5; D is ambiguous. The CDR3 contains 14 residues. Deletions cut 7 bases from V and 5 bases from J, with 15 bases between. The germline CDR1 and CDR2 sequences are MNHEY and SVGAGI. DNA for the CDR3: TGTGCCAGCAAGAGGACGGGAGGGTATCAGCCCCAGCATTTT. It translates to CASKRTGGYQPQHF.

The genes are TRBV7-9 and TRBJ2-1; tentatively, D is TRBD2 (6 bases). The V and J ends lost 5 bases and 6 bases respectively, with 11 bases between them. CDR1 is SEHNR and CDR2 is FQNEAQ in the germline V gene (reference sequence). The CDR3 covers 13 residues. CDR3 in amino acids: CASSQIAVNEQFF. The CDR3 DNA reads as TGTGCCAGCAGCCAAATAGCGGTCAATGAGCAGTTCTTC.

The V and J genes are TRBV3-1 (or the pseudogene TRBV3-2) and TRBJ2-7; D gene ambiguous. The V gene's germline CDR1 is LGHDT and CDR2 YNNKEL (reference sequence). The CDR3 is made up of 12 amino acids. V gave up 4 bases and J gave up 6 bases, with 10 bases separating them. The CDR3 loop is CASSRGGLEQYF. The CDR3 DNA follows: TGTGCCAGCAGCCGGGGTGGGCTCGAGCAGTACTTC.

V gene TRBV2 combines with J gene TRBJ1-4; 9 bases line up with TRBD1. After removal of 4 bases from V and 7 bases from J, the junction contained 10 bases not matched to a gene. CDR3 size: 16 residues. CDR1 is SNHLY, CDR2 FYNNEI, per germline. CDR3 nucleotides: TGTGCCAGCAGTGCAGGAACGACAGGGGGGCGTGAAAAACTGTTTTTT. Protein: CASSAGTTGGREKLFF.

The genes are TRBV7-9 and TRBJ1-1; D is unclear. This CDR3 comprises 13 residues. Trimming left V 2 bases short and J 0 bases short, with 4 bases between. CDR1 SEHNR and CDR2 FQNEAQ come from the germline V gene (reference sequence). CDR3 residues: CASSLQLNTEAFF. The CDR3 DNA sequence: TGTGCCAGCAGCTTACAGCTGAACACTGAAGCTTTCTTT.